Listed below are T cell receptor beta chains from one sample, sequenced in a study of cytotoxic CD8 clonotypes in ibrutinib-treated CLL. Measured with immunoSEQ multiplex PCR; TCRdb has only the in-frame clones, and not every one. The table shows some 140,000 clones, with approximately 90% occurring only once. Specimen: PBMCs, collected after 12 months of ibrutinib treatment. All receptors come from a human donor with chronic lymphocytic leukemia. Both conserved end residues are part of each CDR3. Each record gives: clone size, J gene, V gene, CDR3 protein. Size is stated for part of the rows, as once, few or many counts, or as a class when the clone is expanded.

. TRBJ2-7 TRBV4-3 CASSQEVRLEQYF
. TRBJ2-7 TRBV28 CASTLRVLDYEQYF
. TRBJ2-3 TRBV2 CASTRRRGADTQYF
. TRBJ2-7 TRBV13 CASSLGPGVSEQYF
. TRBJ2-7 TRBV28 CASSFVLAGVNPYEQYF
. TRBJ1-2 TRBV19 CASSSGQVAYGYTF
. TRBJ1-4 TRBV7-9 CASLGVEKLFF
once TRBJ2-3 TRBV5-4 CASSLGGAATDTQYF
. TRBJ2-2 TRBV19 CASCPTQNTGELFF
. TRBJ1-1 TRBV19 CASSQITVNTEAFF
. TRBJ2-7 TRBV21-1 CASSNFILAGYIYEQYF
. . TRBV5-6 CASSPNHIPYEQYF
. TRBJ1-1 TRBV28 CASSTVEGALGTEAFF
. TRBJ2-7 TRBV19 CASSTRQTGGVFYEQYF
. TRBJ1-2 TRBV4-2 CASSQEGQGWANYGYTF
. TRBJ2-4 TRBV9 CASSSSLETKNIQYF
. TRBJ2-2 TRBV13 CASSSPAGAGELFF
. TRBJ2-7 TRBV7-9 CASRRSANGNYEQYF
. TRBJ2-2 TRBV7-8 CASQGANTGELFF
. TRBJ1-1 TRBV2 CASKGQRFSEAFF
. TRBJ1-2 TRBV15 CATDGTGELGYTF
. TRBJ1-1 TRBV6-6 CATLPWGGVSTEAFF
. TRBJ1-5 TRBV27 CASSAHREPNNQPQHF
once TRBJ1-2 TRBV10-3 CAIARGGPIYGYTF
. TRBJ1-1 TRBV19 CATRRLTEAFF
. TRBJ2-3 TRBV4-3 CASSQDLRAGGRDTQYF
. TRBJ1-2 TRBV5-1 CASSPGQEGYVGGYTF
. TRBJ2-7 TRBV30 CAWARSFFSYEQYF
few TRBJ1-1 TRBV7-2 CALRMDTEAFF
. TRBJ2-1 TRBV6-5 CASSYRRGRNNEQFF
. TRBJ2-7 TRBV2 CASRERQAGEQYF
. TRBJ2-7 TRBV7-3 CASSLTGTGAAEQYF
. TRBJ2-1 TRBV14 CASSLPGGFGQFF
. TRBJ2-5 TRBV18 CASSPGQGIMETQYF
. TRBJ2-1 TRBV27 CASSLWADHGDNEQFF
. TRBJ2-7 TRBV21-1 CASSFKGKGQGQCSYEQYF
. TRBJ1-3 TRBV19 CASSPDKTSSGNTIYF